The 18 T cell receptor beta chains below come from one sample, sequenced in a study of blood T cell repertoires in COVID-19. Profiled with immunoSEQ multiplex PCR; TCRdb holds only in-frame clones, not every one. The top ten hold around a fifth of the sample, which has about 12,000 clones, around nine tenths seen once. Sequenced input: peripheral blood. The origin of the receptors is a woman in her fifties or sixties with active COVID-19.

The CDR3 loop reads CATGTGTGGSYEQYF. Written as DNA, the CDR3 is TGCGCCACCGGAACTGGGACAGGGGGCAGCTACGAGCAGTACTTC. The V call is TRBV5-1, the J call TRBJ2-7; 12 bases are shared with TRBD1. The ends lost 9 bases at V and 3 bases at J; junction bases unmatched: 10. The V gene's germline CDR1 is SGHRS and CDR2 YFSETQ. The CDR3 contains 15 residues.

This chain links TRBV2 with TRBJ2-5; maybe TRBD2 (6 bases). Looked up from germline, CDR1 is SNHLY and CDR2 is FYNNEI. The CDR3 runs to 12 residues. V was clipped by 8 bases and J by 5 bases, with 12 bases between them. CDR3 loop: CASGEVWETQYF. CDR3 nucleotide sequence: TGTGCCAGCGGGGAGGTTTGGGAGACCCAGTACTTC. Full variable domain (missing parts from reference TRBV2 and TRBJ2-5): EPEVTQTPSHQVTQMGQEVILRCVPISNHLYFYWYRQILGQKVEFLVSFYNNEISEKSEIFDDQFSVERPDGSNFTLKIRSTKLEDSAMYFCASGEVWETQYFGPGTRLLVL.

This sequence joins TRBV27 and TRBJ2-1; 7 positions agree with TRBD1. Germline loops: CDR1 MNHEY, CDR2 SMNVEV (reference sequence). The CDR3 contains 15 residues. The V gene end was trimmed by 8 bases and the J gene end by 4 bases; junction bases not matched to a gene: 11. As DNA, the CDR3 is TGTGCCAGCGGAGAGGGGACAGATCTATACAATGAGCAGTTCTTC. Amino acids: CASGEGTDLYNEQFF.

The rearrangement joins TRBV10-3 to TRBJ1-3; tentatively, D is TRBD1 (6 bases). This CDR3 contains 16 residues. Germline-derived CDR1 and CDR2 are ENHRY and SYGVKD. Trimming removed 3 bases from V and 5 bases from J, with 17 bases in between. The CDR3 region is CAISELDSKIRNTIYF. CDR3 sequence (DNA): TGTGCCATCAGTGAACTGGACAGTAAGATTAGAAACACCATATATTTT.

V gene TRBV9 combines with J gene TRBJ2-7; 9 positions match TRBD1. The germline V gene has CDR1 SGDLS and CDR2 YYNGEE. With V trimmed by 4 bases and J by 5 bases, 7 bases remained unmatched. CDR3 length equals 14 residues. For the CDR3, the DNA is TGTGCCAGCAGCCCCCGGGACAGGGTGAACGAGCAGTACTTC. Amino acid sequence: CASSPRDRVNEQYF. The variable domain in full, with the rest retrieved from reference TRBV9 and TRBJ2-7, is DSGVTQTPKHLITATGQRVTLRCSPRSGDLSVYWYQQSLDQGLQFLIQYYNGEERAKGNILERFSAQQFPDLHSELNLSSLELGDSALYFCASSPRDRVNEQYFGPGTRLTVT.

The chain uses TRBV7-6 and TRBJ1-4; TRBD1 matches 10 bases. The CDR3 has 16 residues. The junction had 6 bases not matched to a gene; V was cut back by 2 bases and J by 6 bases. CDR1 is SGHVS, CDR2 FNYEAQ, per germline. CDR3 bases: TGTGCCAGCAGCTTATCCCGGGGGACAGGGGATGAAAAACTGTTTTTT. It codes for CASSLSRGTGDEKLFF.

The CDR3 DNA sequence: TGTGCCAGCAGTCAGGGATTAGCCGAGCAGTACGTC. As protein: CASSQGLAEQYV. This chain joins TRBV6-2 or TRBV6-3 and TRBJ2-7; D possibly corresponds to TRBD1 (5 bases). CDR3 length: 12 residues. Germline assignment: CDR1 MNHEY and CDR2 SVGEGT. Trimming left V 5 bases short and J 6 bases short, with 11 bases between.

The V gene is TRBV7-8, the J gene TRBJ1-1; D possibly corresponds to TRBD1 (5 bases). Trimming removed 1 base from V and 2 bases from J, with 8 bases in between. The germline CDR1 and CDR2 sequences are SGHVS and FQNEAQ. The CDR3 has 14 amino acids. CDR3 in amino acids: CASSLGQQNTEAFF. The DNA of the CDR3 is TGTGCCAGCAGCTTAGGACAGCAAAACACTGAAGCTTTCTTT.

V is TRBV7-9 and J is TRBJ2-5; perhaps TRBD1 as D (5 bases). V lost 1 base, J lost 0 bases, and 6 bases lay in between. Germline V gene lookup returns CDR1 SEHNR and CDR2 FQNEAQ (reference sequence). The CDR3 spans 14 residues. CDR3 amino acids: CASSLDRYQETQYF. CDR3 nucleotides: TGTGCCAGCAGCTTAGACAGGTACCAAGAGACCCAGTACTTC.

The V gene is TRBV9, the J gene TRBJ1-5; unclear D gene. The germline gives CDR1 SGDLS, CDR2 YYNGEE. V was pared by 0 bases and J by 5 bases, with 9 bases between. This CDR3 is 14 amino acids long. Here the CDR3 reads CASSVASGDQPQHF. DNA of the CDR3: TGTGCCAGCAGCGTAGCGTCAGGCGATCAGCCCCAGCATTTT.

Regarding this clone: A junction end diverges from the germline sequence, so it may reflect a read error. The chain carries TRBV19 and TRBJ2-3; maybe TRBD1 (6 bases). Germline assignment: CDR1 LNHDA and CDR2 SQIVND (reference sequence). The CDR3 loop spans 12 amino acids. The CDR3 DNA reads TGTGCCAGTAGGAGAAGCACAGGGACGCCGTATTTT. Amino acids: CASRRSTGTPYF. Based on the CDR3 plus reference TRBV19 and TRBJ2-3, the full variable domain is DGGITQSPKYLFRKEGQNVTLSCEQNLNHDAMYWYRQDPGQGLRLIYYSQIVNDFQKGDIAEGYSVSREKKESFPLTVTSAQKNPTAFYLCASRRSTGTPYFGPGTRLTVL.

The V call is TRBV25-1, the J call TRBJ2-5, with 7 bases identical to TRBD1. CDR3 length equals 15 residues. Looked up from germline, CDR1 is MGHDK and CDR2 is SYGVNS. V lost 0 bases to trimming and J lost 5 bases; unmatched junction nucleotides: 6. CDR3 region: CASSEYKGAEETQYF. The CDR3, as DNA: TGTGCCAGCAGTGAATATAAGGGGGCGGAGGAGACCCAGTACTTC.

Notes on this clone: The junction shows a germline mismatch at one end, possibly a read error. This chain joins TRBV6-2 or TRBV6-3 and TRBJ2-2, with D possibly TRBD2 on 5 matching bases. Germline values: CDR1 MNHEY, CDR2 SVGEGT. The length of the CDR3 is 17 residues. CDR3 bases: TGTGCCAGCAGTTACGAGGGCCTTGCTTACTCCACCAGGGAGCTGTTTTTT. Its translation is CASSYEGLAYSTRELFF.

This rearrangement joins TRBV27 to TRBJ1-6; D gene ambiguous. V dropped 1 base and J dropped 8 bases, with 12 bases sitting between them. From germline, CDR1 is MNHEY and CDR2 SMNVEV (reference sequence). The CDR3 is made up of 15 amino acids. CDR3 DNA sequence: TGTGCCAGCAGTTTATTTTCTAGGAAGGATTCACCCCTCCACTTT. Translation: CASSLFSRKDSPLHF.

The chain links TRBV10-3 to TRBJ2-7, with 9 nucleotides matching TRBD2. The CDR3 covers 14 residues. Germline loops: CDR1 ENHRY, CDR2 SYGVKD. The V segment lost 7 bases and the J segment 6 bases; nucleotides outside the gene matches: 10. The CDR3 coding sequence is TGTGCCATCACTGGGATAGCGGGAGACAGCGAGCAGTACTTC. This codes for CAITGIAGDSEQYF.

The chain employs TRBV5-1 and TRBJ2-1; 7 nucleotides line up with TRBD2. CDR1 SGHRS and CDR2 YFSETQ come from the germline V gene. This CDR3 comprises 15 residues. The V and J ends lost 4 bases and 6 bases, in that order; junction bases with no gene match: 10. The CDR3 bases are TGCGCCAGCAGCATAACCGGGACTATTGGCAATGAGCAGTTCTTC. Amino acid sequence: CASSITGTIGNEQFF.

The chain uses TRBV10-2 and TRBJ2-1; D is unclear. This CDR3 comprises 14 residues. Germline V gene data show CDR1 as WSHSY and CDR2 as SAAADI. The germline V and J ends were trimmed by 2 bases and 6 bases, with 11 bases remaining between them. The CDR3 is CASSEAARFNEQFF. In nucleotides, the CDR3 is TGCGCCAGCAGTGAGGCCGCTAGATTCAATGAGCAGTTCTTC.

CDR3 amino acids: CASSEQTDSSYNEQFF. CDR3 nucleotide sequence: TGCGCCAGCAGTGAACAGACGGACAGCTCCTACAATGAGCAGTTCTTC. This sequence joins TRBV10-1 and TRBJ2-1, with D perhaps matching TRBD1 (6 bases). CDR3 length: 16 residues. Trimming cost V 3 bases and J 0 bases, with 12 bases left between them. Germline loops: CDR1 WNHNN, CDR2 SYGVQD (reference sequence).